The T cell receptor beta chain described here comes from a study of T-cell reconstitution after alpha-beta-depleted transplantation in children. General study findings and limits: After transplant, high TCRbeta diversity at day 60 in some patients arose from surviving recipient T cells and thymic progenitors. Alpha-beta T cells about two months after transplant reportedly derived from several hundred expanded graft clones.

Comment on this clonotype: Its antigen is unidentified.

A TCRbeta library incorporating unique molecular identifiers was prepared. TCRdb redid the calling of the PCR reads with MiXCR, one entry per CDR3 protein. Found here are 500,000 to 600,000 distinct CDR3 sequences, around 27% of them singletons; the top ten hold around 36%. V lost 7 bases to trimming and J lost 2 bases; unmatched junction nucleotides: 8. Germline values: CDR1 SGHKS, CDR2 YYEKEE (reference sequence). This CDR3 comprises 15 residues. This sequence joins TRBV5-5 and TRBJ2-2; 7 bases line up with TRBD2. This sample comprised PBMCs, obtained before TCRalphabeta/CD19-depleted stem cell transplant. This TCR was recovered from a boy in the first two years of life with Wiskott-Aldrich syndrome, due to receive a stem cell transplant. The CDR3 coding sequence is TGTGCCAGCCGCCCGGGGGGAGGTAACACCGGGGAGCTGTTTTTT. This gives the protein CASRPGGGNTGELFF. The complete variable domain, with remaining parts taken from reference TRBV5-5 and TRBJ2-2, reads DAGVTQSPTHLIKTRGQQVTLRCSPISGHKSVSWYQQVLGQGPQFIFQYYEKEERGRGNFPDRFSARQFPNYSSELNVNALLLGDSALYLCASRPGGGNTGELFFGEGSRLTVL.